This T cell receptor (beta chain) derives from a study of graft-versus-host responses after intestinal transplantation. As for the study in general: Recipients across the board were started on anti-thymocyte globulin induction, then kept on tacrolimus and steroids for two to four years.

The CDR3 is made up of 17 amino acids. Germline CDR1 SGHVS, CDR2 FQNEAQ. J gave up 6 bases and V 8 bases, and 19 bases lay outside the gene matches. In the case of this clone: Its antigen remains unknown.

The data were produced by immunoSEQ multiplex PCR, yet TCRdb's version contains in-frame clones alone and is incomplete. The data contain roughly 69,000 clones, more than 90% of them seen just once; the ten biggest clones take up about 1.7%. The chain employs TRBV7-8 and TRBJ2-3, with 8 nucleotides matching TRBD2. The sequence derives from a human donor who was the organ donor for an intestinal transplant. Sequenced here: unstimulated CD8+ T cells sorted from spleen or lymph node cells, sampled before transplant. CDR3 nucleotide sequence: TGTGCCAGCTTGGGCCTAGCGGGTATACTCGAGGCGGATACGCAGTATTTT. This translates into CASLGLAGILEADTQYF.